The 3 T cell receptor beta chains reported below all come from one sample, sequenced in a study of blood T cell repertoires in COVID-19. Using immunoSEQ multiplex PCR, the repertoire was profiled, and TCRdb retains in-frame clones only, with some absent. Here the sample spans more than 95,000 clones, 85% to 90% being singletons. The sequencing input was peripheral blood. The receptors originated from a woman aged 80 or older with acute or convalescent COVID-19.

The chain joins TRBV9 to TRBJ1-3; TRBD1 matches 7 bases. Germline values: CDR1 SGDLS, CDR2 YYNGEE. V lost 2 bases, J lost 2 bases, and 1 base stayed unmatched. CDR3 size: 14 residues. The CDR3 loop reads CASSVDRAGNTIYF. The CDR3, as DNA: TGTGCCAGCAGCGTCGACAGGGCTGGAAACACCATATATTTT.

The chain uses TRBV7-3 and TRBJ2-3, with unresolved D. The CDR3 consists of 15 residues. V was clipped by 4 bases and J by 2 bases, with 13 bases between them. Germline assignment: CDR1 SGHTA and CDR2 FQGTGA. The chain's CDR3 is CASSSRDCYTDTQYF. Written as DNA, the CDR3 is TGTGCCAGCAGCTCCCGAGACTGCTACACAGATACGCAGTATTTT.

The chain joins TRBV4-1 to TRBJ2-2; D perhaps matches TRBD1 (5 bases). Germline V gene sequence: CDR1 MGHRA, CDR2 YSYEKL. CDR3 length equals 14 residues. V was cut by 3 bases and J by 5 bases, with 10 bases left in between. The CDR3 is CASSHLRETGELFF. The CDR3 DNA is TGCGCCAGCAGCCACCTCAGGGAAACCGGGGAGCTGTTTTTT.